Listed below are T cell receptor beta chains from one sample, sequenced in a study of OX40 agonist ivuxolimab in advanced cancers. Generated by immunoSEQ multiplex PCR, the TCRdb table keeps only in-frame clones and is missing some. Of 7,000 or so clones in the sample, over 70% were seen once. The sample here was CD4+ or CD8+ T cells sorted from blood, taken in a trial of the OX40 agonist ivuxolimab. The receptors shown here come from an adult with an advanced solid tumor such as melanoma, head and neck, liver or kidney cancer. Both conserved end residues are part of each CDR3. The order of the fields is V gene, J gene, clone size, D gene, CDR3 DNA, CDR3 protein. D genes are given only for firm matches. Clone size, where shown, is once, few, many, or a class for clones that have expanded.

>TRBV7-9|TRBJ2-1|few|TRBD2
TGTGCCAGCAGCCAGGGACTAGCGGGATACAATGAGCAGTTCTTC
CASSQGLAGYNEQFF
>TRBV10-3|TRBJ2-1|NA|NA
TGTGCCATCAGTGAGAGGTACGGGAGAGGCGGCAATGAGCAGTTCTTC
CAISERYGRGGNEQFF
>TRBV5-1|TRBJ2-5|NA|TRBD2
TGCGCCAGCAGCCTGGGACTAGCGGCCCAAGAGACCCAGTACTTC
CASSLGLAAQETQYF
>TRBV19|TRBJ2-2|NA|NA
TGTGCCAGTAGTATAGGACCGATCAACACCGGGGAGCTGTTTTTT
CASSIGPINTGELFF
>TRBV7-2|TRBJ2-7|NA|TRBD1
TGTGCCAGCAGCTTTGGGACAGGGACCTACGAGCAGTACTTC
CASSFGTGTYEQYF
>TRBV4-3|TRBJ2-1|NA|TRBD2
TGCGCCAGCAGCCAGGCCGGGGCGGGAGGGCTGGGGGATGAGCAGTTCTTC
CASSQAGAGGLGDEQFF
>TRBV6-1|TRBJ2-6|NA|TRBD2
TGTGCCAGCAGTGAATGGGGGGGGAATGGGGCCAACGTCCTGACTTTC
CASSEWGGNGANVLTF
>TRBV13|TRBJ2-5|NA|NA
TGTGCCAGCAGCTTAGCTGCAGGGCCCGAAGGAGAGACCCAGTACTTC
CASSLAAGPEGETQYF
>TRBV7-9|TRBJ1-4|NA|NA
TGTGCCAGCAGCGCCACCCTTCGAGGGGGGGAAACTAATGAAAAACTGTTTTTT
CASSATLRGGETNEKLFF
>TRBV13|TRBJ2-7|NA|TRBD2
TGTGCCAGCAGCCGCGGACTAGCGGGACGCTACGAGCAGTACTTC
CASSRGLAGRYEQYF
>TRBV4-2|TRBJ2-1|NA|NA
TGTGCCAGCAGCCCGGGGGACTGGGGGGATGAGCAGTTCTTC
CASSPGDWGDEQFF
>TRBV6-5|TRBJ2-7|NA|NA
TGTGCCAGCAGTTACTCGAGGGTATATAACGAGCAGTACTTC
CASSYSRVYNEQYF
>TRBV9|TRBJ2-3|once|NA
TGTGCCAGCAGCGTAGGCTCCGCAGGGAGGTATGTTGCAGATACGCAGTATTTT
CASSVGSAGRYVADTQYF
>TRBV13|TRBJ2-2|once|TRBD2
TGTGCCAGCAGCTTAGGGGGACTAGCGCCCGGGGAGCTGTTTTTT
CASSLGGLAPGELFF
>TRBV19|TRBJ2-1|once|NA
TGTGCCAGTAGTATGGGGGGCGTGGGCTACAATGAGCAGTTCTTC
CASSMGGVGYNEQFF
>TRBV28|TRBJ2-7|few|TRBD1
TGTGCCAGCACCTCCGGGACAGGGGACGACGAGCAGTACTTC
CASTSGTGDDEQYF
>TRBV18|TRBJ1-4|once|TRBD1
TGTGCCAGCTCACCCGAGGGACAGGGAGGAGGTGAAAAACTGTTTTTT
CASSPEGQGGGEKLFF
>TRBV4-1|TRBJ1-4|NA|NA
TGCGCCAGCAGCCAATCTTCGTCCCTCGGCGGAAAACTGTTTTTT
CASSQSSSLGGKLFF
>TRBV28|TRBJ2-3|NA|NA
TGTGCCAGCAGTTTTTGGAGGGTTGATACGCAGTATTTT
CASSFWRVDTQYF
>TRBV5-1|TRBJ2-3|few|NA
TGCGCCAGCAGCTTGGACAGGGCAGATACGCAGTATTTT
CASSLDRADTQYF
>TRBV5-6|TRBJ1-2|NA|TRBD1
TGTGCCAGCAGCCATGGGACAGGGGCTTGGGGCTACACCTTC
CASSHGTGAWGYTF